This T cell receptor beta chain was identified in a study of blood T cell repertoires in COVID-19. Whole-study context: The United States, Italy and Spain were the sources of the acute and convalescent COVID-19 samples. PBMCs, B-cell-depleted T cells, or T cells provided the cDNA or gDNA that made up the material.

In the authors' methods: Amplification from reference gene primers served as the basis for estimated nucleated cell counts. The table came from immunoSEQ multiplex PCR; TCRdb's copy has only in-frame clones and leaves some out. V and J calls and clone size follow that table, whereas D and trimming were derived from the DNA. The repertoire holds tens of thousands of clones, with around 90% as singletons. The germline CDR1 and CDR2 sequences are MGHRA and YSYEKL. Trimming took 4 bases from V and 4 from J; bases not matched to a gene: 6. The CDR3 is made up of 14 amino acids. Sequencing used peripheral blood. This receptor was identified in a woman between 40 and 55 years old with acute or convalescent COVID-19. The J gene is TRBJ1-2, the V gene TRBV4-1, with 7 bases lining up with TRBD1. The CDR3 here is CASSRKTGAYGYTF. In nucleotides, the CDR3 is TGCGCCAGCAGCCGAAAAACAGGGGCCTATGGCTACACCTTC.